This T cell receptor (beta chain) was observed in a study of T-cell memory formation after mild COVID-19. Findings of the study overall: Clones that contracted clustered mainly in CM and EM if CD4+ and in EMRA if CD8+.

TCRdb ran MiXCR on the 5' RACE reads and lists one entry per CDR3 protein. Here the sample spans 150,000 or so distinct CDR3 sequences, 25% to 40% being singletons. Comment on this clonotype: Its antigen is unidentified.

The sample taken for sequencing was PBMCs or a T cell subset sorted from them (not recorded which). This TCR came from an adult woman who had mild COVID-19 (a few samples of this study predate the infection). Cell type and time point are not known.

CDR3 protein: CASSLIGGTGNTIYF. For the CDR3, the DNA is TGTGCCAGCAGTTTAATTGGGGGGACTGGAAACACCATATATTTT. The J gene is TRBJ1-3, the V gene TRBV12-3 or TRBV12-4; tentatively, D is TRBD1 (5 bases). The CDR3 extends over 15 amino acids. V lost 2 bases and J 2 bases, leaving 10 bases between the germline ends.